Sequencing of this T cell receptor beta chain was carried out in a study of Ad26.COV2.S vaccination and SARS-CoV-2 variants (dated by TCRdb to about 2021). Study-level background: Vaccine-arm donors came from COV1001, a multicentre, randomized, double-blind, placebo-controlled phase I-IIa trial of Ad26.COV2.S in healthy adults. Dosing of Ad26.COV2.S was intramuscular, at either 5x10^10 or 1x10^11 viral particles, delivered as one shot or as two shots spaced 56 days apart. Participants in the trial were split at random into five groups of five each, receiving low-dose or high-dose Ad26.COV2.S once or twice, or else placebo on both occasions. Sequencing of the TCRbeta repertoire served to evaluate the specificity and breadth of SARS-CoV-2-reactive T cell receptors following Ad26.COV2.S vaccination. Investigators remained blinded to trial group allocation during experiments and outcome assessment. A total of 32 samples were included in the TCR-sequenced set, comprising roughly 19 Ad26.COV2.S vaccine recipients, 5 placebo recipients and 8 SARS-CoV-2 convalescent individuals.

The label giving this sample's treatment or condition can be read as: about 20 received Ad26.COV2.S at low or high dose, single or two shots; roughly 5 received placebo; per-sample allocation not given. Repertoires of vaccine and placebo recipients were sequenced from samples collected on day 63 after the first injection. Cohort 1b enrolled about two dozen adults aged 18-55 years at a single site in Boston, USA, between 29 July and 7 August 2020. Ad26.COV2.S was a replication-incompetent adenovirus type 26 vector that expressed a prefusion-stabilized SARS-CoV-2 spike protein derived from the original Wuhan strain. The paper's findings and limits, for the study overall: The authors noted that the TCR breadth and depth analyses may have underestimated total T cell responses. Higher spike-specific TCR breadth was observed in Ad26.COV2.S recipients than in placebo recipients (P = 0.0014). The study lacked the statistical power to compare responses across vaccine doses or regimens. Vaccine and placebo recipients had similar non-spike TCR breadth, a finding consistent with the vaccine containing only spike. After vaccination, spike-specific CD8+ and CD4+ T cell responses were reported to show substantial breadth.

TCRbeta CDR3 regions were sequenced with the immunoSEQ Assay. After extraction, genomic DNA underwent amplification by bias-controlled multiplex PCR, followed by high-throughput sequencing. The authors' analysis ran thus. To quantify the absolute abundance of every unique TCRbeta CDR3 region, sequences were collapsed and filtered. Usable DNA was measured by amplifying reference genes present in all nucleated cells, and TCRbeta template counts were normalized to that usable DNA to estimate T cell fraction. Repertoire TCRs were annotated as SARS-CoV-2-specific by exact matching of V gene, CDR3 amino acid sequence and J gene to a known reactive TCR set. MIRA supplied the reference SARS-CoV-2 TCR set, which was filtered for enrichment in COVID-19-positive ImmuneCODE repertoires so that public or cross-reactive TCRs were removed. Based on the MIRA antigens, annotated TCRs were further analysed at the level of specific ORF or position within ORF. Breadth was defined as the number of annotated unique rearrangements divided by the total number of unique productive rearrangements, and depth was defined as the summed frequency of the annotated unique rearrangements. TCR breadth was compared between groups using two-sided Wilcoxon rank-sum tests. TCRdb limited this immuneACCESS table to in-frame rearrangements with V and J called. A share of clones is missing; checked studies link under half to unresolved V genes, and the rest is unexplained. That table supplies the V and J calls and clone size; D and trimming were determined from the DNA. This sample is represented by about 480,000 clones; about 83% of them were singletons. Clones ranked in the top ten supply 9.5% to 15% of the sample.

CDR1 and CDR2 (MNHEY, SVGAGI) derive from the germline V gene. For this chain, trimming is 6 bases at the V end and 4 bases at the J end, and the number of junction bases without a gene match is 9. Spanning cysteine to phenylalanine, the CDR3 consists of 15 amino acids. Only the CDR3 region is kept as DNA, spanning 45 bases read in frame from base 1. This clone was counted a few times. It has no known antigen specificity. Per-nucleotide qualities are absent, and no much larger clonotype sits a single base away. The chain was built from TRBV6-5 and TRBJ2-1, with 7 middle bases fitting TRBD2. The material was peripheral blood, obtained in a trial of Ad26.COV2.S vaccine versus placebo. The source of this sequence is a person aged 18-60 years who received the Ad26.COV2.S COVID-19 vaccine or a placebo. The CDR3 region: CASSGAGYPYNEQFF. At the DNA level, the sequence is TGTGCCAGCAGCGGAGCGGGATACCCATACAATGAGCAGTTCTTC.